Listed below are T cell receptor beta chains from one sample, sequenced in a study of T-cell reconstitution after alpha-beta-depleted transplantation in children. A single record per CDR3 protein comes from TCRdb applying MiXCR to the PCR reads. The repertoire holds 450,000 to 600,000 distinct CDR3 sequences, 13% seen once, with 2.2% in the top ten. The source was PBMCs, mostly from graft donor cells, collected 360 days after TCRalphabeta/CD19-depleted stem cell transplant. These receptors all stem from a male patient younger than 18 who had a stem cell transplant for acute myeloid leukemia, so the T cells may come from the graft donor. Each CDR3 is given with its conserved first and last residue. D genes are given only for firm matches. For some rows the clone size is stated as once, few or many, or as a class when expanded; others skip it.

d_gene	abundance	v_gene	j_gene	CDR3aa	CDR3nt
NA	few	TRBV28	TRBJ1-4	CASSSEGGRGVEKLFF	TGTGCCAGCAGCTCAGAGGGGGGACGGGGTGTTGAAAAACTGTTTTTT
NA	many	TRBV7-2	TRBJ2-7	CASSATSSYEQYF	TGTGCCAGCAGTGCCACTAGCTCCTACGAGCAGTACTTC
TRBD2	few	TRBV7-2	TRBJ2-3	CASTLRSGRAPDTQYF	TGTGCCAGCACCTTACGTAGCGGGAGGGCCCCAGATACGCAGTATTTT
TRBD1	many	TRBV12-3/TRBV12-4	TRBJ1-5	CASSLGTGSQPQHF	TGTGCCAGCAGTCTCGGGACAGGGAGTCAGCCCCAGCATTTT
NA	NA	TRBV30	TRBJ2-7	CAWSVPGPGVYEQYF	TGTGCCTGGAGTGTACCCGGACCAGGGGTTTACGAGCAGTACTTC
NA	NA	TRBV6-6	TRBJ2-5	CASAGVGETQYF	TGTGCCAGCGCTGGGGTCGGGGAGACCCAGTACTTC
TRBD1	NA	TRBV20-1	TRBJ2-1	CSAKAYLQGHEQFF	TGCAGTGCTAAGGCCTATTTACAGGGGCATGAGCAGTTCTTC
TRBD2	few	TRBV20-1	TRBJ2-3	CSARDPATSGSDDTQYF	TGCAGTGCTAGAGATCCGGCGACTAGCGGGAGCGACGATACGCAGTATTTT
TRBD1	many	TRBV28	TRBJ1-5	CASRVDRGDQPQHF	TGTGCCAGCAGGGTTGACAGGGGGGATCAGCCCCAGCATTTT
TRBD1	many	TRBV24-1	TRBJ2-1	CATSDFPGQGPHEQFF	TGTGCCACCAGTGATTTCCCGGGACAGGGACCCCATGAGCAGTTCTTC
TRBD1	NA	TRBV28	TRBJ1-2	CASSSTGQGALGGYTF	TGTGCCAGCAGTTCAACGGGACAGGGGGCTTTGGGCGGCTACACCTTC
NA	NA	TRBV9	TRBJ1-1	CASSPRWSDHEAFF	TGTGCCAGCAGCCCCCGGTGGAGTGACCATGAAGCTTTCTTT
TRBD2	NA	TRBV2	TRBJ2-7	CASSVSMASGTYEQYF	TGTGCCAGCAGTGTCTCCATGGCTAGCGGGACCTACGAGCAGTACTTC
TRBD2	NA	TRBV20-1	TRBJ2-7	CSASPSGRFNEQYF	TGCAGTGCTAGCCCTAGCGGGAGGTTCAACGAGCAGTACTTC
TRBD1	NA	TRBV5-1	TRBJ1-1	CASSFDRVWAEAFF	TGCGCCAGCAGCTTCGACAGGGTGTGGGCTGAAGCTTTCTTT
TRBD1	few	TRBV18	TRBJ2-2	CASSPIQGADTGELFF	TGTGCCAGCTCACCTATTCAGGGGGCTGACACCGGGGAGCTGTTTTTT
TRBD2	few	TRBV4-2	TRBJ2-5	CASSQVVPVAGEKTQYF	TGTGCCAGCAGCCAAGTCGTCCCTGTAGCGGGAGAGAAGACCCAGTACTTC
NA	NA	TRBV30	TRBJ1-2	CAWSPRSLHRRYTF	TGTGCCTGGAGCCCTAGGTCCCTTCACCGACGCTACACCTTC
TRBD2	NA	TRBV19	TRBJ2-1	CASKLAGGLFYNEQFF	TGTGCCAGTAAACTAGCGGGAGGATTATTTTACAATGAGCAGTTCTTC
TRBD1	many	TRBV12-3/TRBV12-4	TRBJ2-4	CASRATGGPKNIQYF	TGTGCCAGCAGGGCTACAGGGGGCCCCAAAAACATTCAGTACTTC
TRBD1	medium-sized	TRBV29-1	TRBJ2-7	CSVPGQGSYEQYF	TGCAGCGTCCCGGGACAGGGTTCCTACGAGCAGTACTTC
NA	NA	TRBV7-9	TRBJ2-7	CASSLPTGPPPYEQYF	TGTGCCAGCAGCTTACCGACAGGTCCCCCTCCCTACGAGCAGTACTTC
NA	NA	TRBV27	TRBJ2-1	CASNQWGESYNEQFF	TGTGCCAGCAACCAGTGGGGGGAATCCTACAATGAGCAGTTCTTC
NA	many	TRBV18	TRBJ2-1	CASSPVNEQFF	TGTGCCAGCTCACCGGTAAATGAGCAGTTCTTC
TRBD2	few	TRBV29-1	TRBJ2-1	CSVSPGTRYFF	TGCAGCGTTTCACCCGGGACTAGATATTTCTTC
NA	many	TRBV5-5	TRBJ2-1	CASSDWQGSSEQFF	TGTGCCAGCAGCGATTGGCAGGGTTCGAGTGAGCAGTTCTTC
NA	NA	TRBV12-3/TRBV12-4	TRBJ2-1	CASSFPTPNNEQFF	TGTGCCAGCAGTTTCCCGACTCCGAACAATGAGCAGTTCTTC
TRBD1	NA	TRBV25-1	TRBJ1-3	CATNTGAGNTIYF	TGTGCCACCAACACAGGGGCAGGAAACACCATATATTTT
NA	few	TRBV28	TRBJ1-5	CASSLGRVGVNQPQHF	TGTGCCAGCAGTTTAGGGAGGGTAGGGGTAAATCAGCCCCAGCATTTT
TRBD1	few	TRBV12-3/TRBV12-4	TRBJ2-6	CASSPGDRAGANVLTF	TGTGCCAGCAGTCCGGGGGACAGGGCTGGGGCCAACGTCCTGACTTTC
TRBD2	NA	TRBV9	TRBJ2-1	CASSVFWTAGGLAEYNEQFF	TGTGCCAGCAGCGTATTCTGGACGGCGGGTGGACTAGCGGAATACAATGAGCAGTTCTTC
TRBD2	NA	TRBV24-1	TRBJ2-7	CATSDPASGAYEQYF	TGTGCCACCAGTGATCCCGCTAGCGGGGCCTACGAGCAGTACTTC
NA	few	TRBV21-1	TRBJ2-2	CVWRGTGELFF	TGTGTCTGGCGGGGCACCGGGGAGCTGTTTTTT
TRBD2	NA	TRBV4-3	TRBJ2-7	CASSQERAGSGRTYEQYF	TGCGCCAGCAGCCAAGAACGGGCAGGAAGCGGGAGGACCTACGAGCAGTACTTC
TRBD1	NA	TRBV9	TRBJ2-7	CASSVEPWAGGRDEQYF	TGTGCCAGCAGCGTAGAGCCGTGGGCAGGGGGCAGAGACGAGCAGTACTTC
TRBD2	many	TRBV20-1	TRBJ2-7	CSARLAGSYEQYF	TGCAGTGCTAGACTAGCGGGTTCCTACGAGCAGTACTTC
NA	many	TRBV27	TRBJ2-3	CASFAGGSSTDTQYF	TGTGCCAGCTTCGCAGGCGGGTCTAGCACAGATACGCAGTATTTT
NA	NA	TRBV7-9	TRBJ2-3	CASSPPGTHSTDTQYF	TGTGCCAGCAGCCCCCCCGGGACACATAGCACAGATACGCAGTATTTT
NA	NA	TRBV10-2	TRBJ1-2	CASSVGGHYGYTF	TGCGCCAGCAGTGTAGGTGGACACTATGGCTACACCTTC
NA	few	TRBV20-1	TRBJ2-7	CSASTGSSYEQYF	TGCAGTGCCTCGACAGGAAGCTCCTACGAGCAGTACTTC
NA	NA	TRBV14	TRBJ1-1	CASSQVIGVTEAFF	TGTGCCAGCAGCCAAGTAATAGGGGTGACTGAAGCTTTCTTT
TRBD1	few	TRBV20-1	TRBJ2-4	CSAGVGQGALAKNIQYF	TGCAGTGCTGGGGTGGGACAGGGGGCGCTTGCCAAAAACATTCAGTACTTC
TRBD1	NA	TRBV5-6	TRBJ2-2	CASSRGRRQGAYTGELFF	TGTGCCAGCAGCCGGGGCCGGAGACAGGGGGCTTACACCGGGGAGCTGTTTTTT
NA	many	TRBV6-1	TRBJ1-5	CASSEARGGRNQPQHF	TGTGCCAGCAGTGAAGCAAGGGGGGGGAGGAATCAGCCCCAGCATTTT
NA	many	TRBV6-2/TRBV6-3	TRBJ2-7	CASSYSRPSHEQYF	TGTGCCAGCAGTTACTCTAGACCCAGCCACGAGCAGTACTTC
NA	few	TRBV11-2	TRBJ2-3	CASSSSVGQSTDTQYF	TGTGCCAGCAGCTCTAGCGTGGGACAGAGCACAGATACGCAGTATTTT
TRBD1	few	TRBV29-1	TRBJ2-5	CSVPQGLGRETQYF	TGCAGCGTTCCACAGGGGTTGGGGAGAGAGACCCAGTACTTC
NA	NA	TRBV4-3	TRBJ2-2	CASSQEPRVTGELFF	TGCGCCAGCAGCCAAGAGCCCAGGGTCACCGGGGAGCTGTTTTTT
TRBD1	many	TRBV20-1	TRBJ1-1	CSAPRTGEVDTEAFF	TGCAGTGCTCCCCGGACAGGGGAGGTGGACACTGAAGCTTTCTTT
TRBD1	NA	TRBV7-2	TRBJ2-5	CASSLVNRGETQYF	TGTGCCAGCAGCTTAGTAAACAGGGGAGAGACCCAGTACTTC
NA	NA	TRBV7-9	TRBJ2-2	CASSLKGGELFF	TGTGCCAGCAGTTTGAAGGGCGGGGAGCTGTTTTTT
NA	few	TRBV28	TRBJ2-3	CASSQGPLPSTDTQYF	TGTGCCAGCAGTCAAGGGCCCCTACCCTCCACAGATACGCAGTATTTT
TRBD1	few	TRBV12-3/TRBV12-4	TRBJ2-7	CASSYLDRGPYEQYF	TGTGCCAGCAGCTATCTGGACAGGGGGCCCTACGAGCAGTACTTC
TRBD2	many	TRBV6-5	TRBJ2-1	CASLTGTSGPRSYNEQFF	TGTGCCAGCCTAACCGGGACTAGCGGCCCACGCTCCTACAATGAGCAGTTCTTC